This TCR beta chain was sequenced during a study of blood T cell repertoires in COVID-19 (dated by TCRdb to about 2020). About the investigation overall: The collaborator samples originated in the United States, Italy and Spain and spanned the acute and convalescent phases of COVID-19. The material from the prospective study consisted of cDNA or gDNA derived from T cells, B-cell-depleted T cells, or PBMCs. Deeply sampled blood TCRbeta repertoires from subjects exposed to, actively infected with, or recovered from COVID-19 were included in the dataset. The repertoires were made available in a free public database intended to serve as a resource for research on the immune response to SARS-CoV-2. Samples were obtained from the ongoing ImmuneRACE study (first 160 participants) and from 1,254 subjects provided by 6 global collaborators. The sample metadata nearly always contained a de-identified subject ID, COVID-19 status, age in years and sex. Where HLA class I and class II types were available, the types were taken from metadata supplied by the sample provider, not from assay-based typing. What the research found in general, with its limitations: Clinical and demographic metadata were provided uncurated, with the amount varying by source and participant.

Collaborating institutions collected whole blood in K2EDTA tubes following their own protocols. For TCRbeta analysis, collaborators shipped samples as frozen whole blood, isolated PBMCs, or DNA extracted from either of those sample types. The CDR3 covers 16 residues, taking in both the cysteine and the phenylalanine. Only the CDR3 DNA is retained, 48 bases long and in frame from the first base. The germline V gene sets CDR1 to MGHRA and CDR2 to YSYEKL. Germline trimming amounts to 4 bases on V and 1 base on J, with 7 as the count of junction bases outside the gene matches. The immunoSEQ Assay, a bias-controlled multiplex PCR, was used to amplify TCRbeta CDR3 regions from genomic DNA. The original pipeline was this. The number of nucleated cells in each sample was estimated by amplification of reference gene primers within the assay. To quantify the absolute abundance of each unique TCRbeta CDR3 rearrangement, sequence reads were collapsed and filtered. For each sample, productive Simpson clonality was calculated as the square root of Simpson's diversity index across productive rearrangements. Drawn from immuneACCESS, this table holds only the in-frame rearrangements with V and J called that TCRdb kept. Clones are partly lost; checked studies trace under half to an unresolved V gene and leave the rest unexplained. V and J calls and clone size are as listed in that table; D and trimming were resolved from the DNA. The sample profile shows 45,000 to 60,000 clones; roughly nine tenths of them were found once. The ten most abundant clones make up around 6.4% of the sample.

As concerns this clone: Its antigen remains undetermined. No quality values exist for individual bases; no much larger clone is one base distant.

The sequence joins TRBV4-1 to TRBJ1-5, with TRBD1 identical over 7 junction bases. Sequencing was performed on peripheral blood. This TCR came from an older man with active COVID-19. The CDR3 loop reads CASSPSLDRSNQPQHF. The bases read TGCGCCAGCAGCCCGTCACTGGACAGGAGCAATCAGCCCCAGCATTTT.